Listed below are T cell receptor beta chains from one sample, sequenced in a study of beta chain features in type 1 diabetes. TCRdb keeps only in-frame clones here, not all; method: immunoSEQ multiplex PCR. The table lists roughly 240,000 clones, about 24% of them singletons. The source material was naive CD4+ T cells from blood. These receptor sequences come from a woman aged 25-40 years with type 1 diabetes. Each CDR3 is given without its conserved first and last residue.

v_call	j_call	cdr3_aa
TRBV7-6	TRBJ1-2	ASSPGVLDYGYT
TRBV27	TRBJ1-2	ASSRWGPRYGYT
TRBV11-1	TRBJ2-2	ASSLRQGAGELF
TRBV19	TRBJ1-5	ASSLRTGADNQPQH
TRBV7-2	TRBJ2-7	ASRLQGTYEQY
TRBV7-9	TRBJ2-3	ASRATSPTDTQY
TRBV30	TRBJ2-5	AWSSGSLGETQY
TRBV4-1	TRBJ2-3	ASSPDRGGWSGTDTQY
TRBV4-1	TRBJ1-5	ASSQQGRDQPQH
TRBV7-4	TRBJ1-5	ASSPSGGIDQPQH
TRBV7-9	TRBJ1-2	ASSLRIRDGYT
TRBV29-1	TRBJ2-5	SVGDRGRETQY
TRBV27	TRBJ2-3	ASSRAGAEYTQY
TRBV30	TRBJ1-1	AWDRGMNTEAF
TRBV6-1	TRBJ2-3	ASSDVRADTQY
TRBV7-9	TRBJ1-1	ASSRGEYTEAF
TRBV30	TRBJ2-7	AWNSASGDYEQY
TRBV5-1	TRBJ2-1	ASSYWPGQGGDNEQF
TRBV5-1	TRBJ1-2	ASSLDRGGYT
TRBV30	TRBJ2-5	AWSGLAGVRETQY
TRBV19	TRBJ2-7	ASTIQGNPYEQY
TRBV29-1	TRBJ2-1	SLRASSYNEQF
TRBV29-1	TRBJ2-2	SAGTFYTGELF
TRBV7-2	TRBJ2-1	ASSPQAGVHEQF
TRBV9	TRBJ2-5	ASSAGLEGVIRETQY
TRBV30	TRBJ2-2	AWSPPTRARLF
TRBV7-9	TRBJ2-7	ASSLAQLGQGKGHEQY
TRBV10-3	TRBJ2-2	AISRRVANTGELF
TRBV7-9	TRBJ2-7	ASSLVQGLVGNEQY
TRBV29-1	TRBJ2-1	SIGEGGASSYNEQF
TRBV11-2	TRBJ2-1	ASSLGASGLNEQF